Listed below are T cell receptor beta chains from one sample, sequenced in a study of OX40 agonist ivuxolimab in advanced cancers. Clones were sequenced by immunoSEQ multiplex PCR, and TCRdb holds only the in-frame ones, with some missing. The sample lists about 25,000 clones, 81% occurring once. The sequenced sample was CD4+ or CD8+ T cells sorted from blood, obtained in a trial of the OX40 agonist ivuxolimab. The source of these receptors is an adult with an advanced solid tumor such as melanoma, head and neck, liver or kidney cancer. CDR3s include the opening cysteine and the closing phenylalanine or tryptophan. The order of the fields is clone size, D gene, J gene, V gene, CDR3 protein, CDR3 DNA. A D gene is named only where the DNA matches it firmly. Rows give clone size only sometimes, using once, few, many, or a class for an expanded clone.

>many|TRBD2|TRBJ2-3|TRBV28
CVLDTGRARDTQYF
TGTGTCCTAGACACGGGGAGGGCGAGAGATACGCAGTATTTT
>-|-|TRBJ2-7|TRBV6-6
CASTLALSYEQYF
TGTGCCAGCACTCTAGCGCTCTCCTACGAGCAGTACTTC
>-|TRBD1|TRBJ1-2|TRBV27
CASGKGAANYGYTF
TGTGCCAGCGGCAAGGGGGCGGCTAACTATGGCTACACCTTC
>-|-|TRBJ1-1|TRBV11-3
CASSLRGDTEAFF
TGTGCCAGCAGCTTACGGGGGGACACTGAAGCTTTCTTT
>-|-|TRBJ2-4|TRBV23-1
CASSQSGAPTFGAKNIQYF
TGCGCCAGCAGTCAATCCGGTGCACCCACTTTTGGGGCCAAAAACATTCAGTACTTC
>-|-|TRBJ2-7|TRBV11-2
CASSLGYTSSYEQYF
TGTGCCAGCAGCTTAGGGTACACGTCCTCCTACGAGCAGTACTTC
>-|-|TRBJ2-7|TRBV19
CASSPSPPEQYF
TGTGCCAGTAGCCCCTCACCCCCCGAGCAGTACTTC
>-|TRBD2|TRBJ2-1|TRBV9
CASSVKRSGLAESYNEQFF
TGTGCCAGCAGCGTAAAACGCTCGGGGCTAGCGGAATCCTACAATGAGCAGTTCTTC
>few|TRBD2|TRBJ2-3|TRBV27
CASRPGTSVTDTQYF
TGTGCCAGCAGACCGGGGACTAGCGTAACAGATACGCAGTATTTT
>-|TRBD2|TRBJ2-7|TRBV10-3
CAISEVAGGYEQYF
TGTGCCATCAGTGAGGTAGCGGGAGGGTACGAGCAGTACTTC
>-|-|TRBJ2-2|TRBV6-4
CASSRSSDAGELFF
TGTGCCAGCAGTAGGTCTAGCGACGCCGGGGAGCTGTTTTTT
>-|-|TRBJ2-5|TRBV11-2
CASSLYVVPQETQYF
TGTGCCAGCAGCTTGTATGTAGTTCCCCAAGAGACCCAGTACTTC
>-|-|TRBJ1-1|TRBV19
CASSIAHTEAFF
TGTGCCAGTAGTATAGCGCATACTGAAGCTTTCTTT
>-|-|TRBJ2-3|TRBV27
CASSFGNTQYF
TGTGCCAGCAGTTTCGGAAATACGCAGTATTTT
>-|-|TRBJ1-2|TRBV7-9
CASSLDSYGYTF
TGTGCCAGCAGCTTAGACAGCTATGGCTACACCTTC
>-|TRBD1|TRBJ2-2|TRBV6-4
CASRDFPGQGGSTIANTGELFF
TGTGCCAGCAGGGACTTTCCGGGACAGGGAGGTAGCACGATAGCGAACACCGGGGAGCTGTTTTTT
>-|-|TRBJ1-1|TRBV7-9
CASSSIRFGPEAFF
TGTGCCAGCAGTTCAATCCGGTTTGGGCCTGAAGCTTTCTTT
>-|-|TRBJ1-1|TRBV5-6
CASSFGVAEAFF
TGTGCCAGCAGCTTTGGGGTGGCAGAAGCTTTCTTT
>-|-|TRBJ1-2|TRBV30
CAWSVGGADGYTF
TGTGCCTGGAGTGTGGGAGGGGCTGATGGCTACACCTTC
>-|-|TRBJ1-1|TRBV19
CASLWGTEAFF
TGTGCCAGCCTGTGGGGCACTGAAGCTTTCTTT
>-|-|TRBJ1-1|TRBV2
CARVSSTEAFF
TGTGCCAGAGTCTCCAGCACTGAAGCTTTCTTT
>-|TRBD2|TRBJ2-7|TRBV4-3
CASSQAPSGISYEQYF
TGCGCCAGCAGCCAAGCGCCTAGCGGGATTAGCTACGAGCAGTACTTC
>-|-|TRBJ2-3|TRBV5-4
CASSWRRQPSTDTQYF
TGTGCCAGCAGCTGGAGGAGACAGCCTAGCACAGATACGCAGTATTTT
>-|TRBD1|TRBJ1-1|TRBV28
CASSRAGGTEAFF
TGTGCCAGCAGTAGAGCAGGGGGGACTGAAGCTTTCTTT
>-|TRBD2|TRBJ2-3|TRBV13
CASSSAGTSGTDTQYF
TGTGCCAGCAGCTCAGCCGGGACTAGCGGCACAGATACGCAGTATTTT
>-|-|TRBJ2-7|TRBV10-1
CASSAEGLAIYEQYF
TGCGCCAGCAGCGCCGAGGGCCTGGCGATCTACGAGCAGTACTTC
>-|-|TRBJ2-1|TRBV6-5
CASTNGPLYYNEQFF
TGTGCCAGCACGAACGGCCCACTTTACTACAATGAGCAGTTCTTC
>-|-|TRBJ2-7|TRBV7-3
CASSLMGNYEQYF
TGTGCCAGCAGCTTAATGGGGAACTACGAGCAGTACTTC
>few|-|TRBJ1-1|TRBV10-1
CASRMTQQGGTEAFF
TGCGCCAGCAGGATGACACAACAGGGAGGGACTGAAGCTTTCTTT
>-|TRBD1|TRBJ1-1|TRBV28
CASSRIFTRDRNTEAFF
TGTGCCAGCAGTCGAATCTTCACCCGGGACAGGAACACTGAAGCTTTCTTT
>-|TRBD2|TRBJ2-1|TRBV5-1
CASSGGTSTEQFF
TGCGCCAGCAGCGGCGGGACTAGCACTGAGCAGTTCTTC
>once|-|TRBJ1-2|TRBV6-5
CASSHPSQGSYTF
TGTGCCAGCAGCCACCCTTCGCAGGGGTCCTACACCTTC
>-|-|TRBJ2-1|TRBV27
CASSSLPEQWFF
TGTGCCAGCAGTTCCCTCCCGGAGCAGTGGTTCTTC
>-|-|TRBJ2-7|TRBV5-4
CASTSAYEQYF
TGTGCCAGCACCTCGGCCTACGAGCAGTACTTC
>-|TRBD1|TRBJ2-3|TRBV4-3
CASSQGQGVRTDTQYF
TGCGCCAGCAGCCAAGGACAGGGGGTAAGGACAGATACGCAGTATTTT
>-|-|TRBJ2-5|TRBV4-1
CASSQDTAIAQTQYF
TGCGCCAGCAGCCAAGATACGGCTATAGCGCAGACCCAGTACTTC
>-|-|TRBJ1-1|TRBV6-6
CALSLWWLTNTEAFF
TGTGCCCTGTCCCTCTGGTGGCTCACGAACACTGAAGCTTTCTTT
>-|-|TRBJ2-6|TRBV9
CASSVGGSWANVLTF
TGTGCCAGCAGCGTAGGAGGGAGCTGGGCCAACGTCCTGACTTTC
>-|-|TRBJ1-5|TRBV27
CASARPGTNLQPQHF
TGTGCCAGCGCCCGCCCCGGGACAAACCTTCAGCCCCAGCATTTT
>few|-|TRBJ2-1|TRBV11-2
CASSLEVGVANNEQFF
TGTGCCAGCAGCTTAGAAGTGGGTGTGGCCAACAATGAGCAGTTCTTC
>once|-|TRBJ2-1|TRBV7-7
CASSPLRFNEQFF
TGTGCCAGCAGCCCCTTAAGGTTTAATGAGCAGTTCTTC